This T cell receptor beta chain originates from a study of radiotherapy plus CTLA-4 blockade in lung cancer. Measured with immunoSEQ multiplex PCR; TCRdb has only the in-frame clones, and not every one. The sample lists about 120,000 clones, 85% to 90% occurring once. There are a few counts of this clone. V lost 0 bases and J lost 6, with 9 bases in between. The germline V gene encodes CDR1 KGHSH and CDR2 LQKENI. The CDR3 sequence is 13 residues long. Sequenced here: peripheral blood, sampled from a patient treated with radiotherapy plus ipilimumab. V and J are TRBV18 and TRBJ2-7, with D uncertain. The receptor was derived from a human donor with non-small cell lung cancer that progressed on radiotherapy plus ipilimumab. The CDR3 DNA is TGTGCCAGCTCACCACCGGTCGCAGTCGAGCAGTACTTC. This encodes CASSPPVAVEQYF.